What follows are 27 T cell receptor beta chains derived from one specimen sequenced in a study of cytomegalovirus exposure and HLA in healthy donors. In the PCR, 60 Vbeta and 13 Jbeta primers were used. Repertoires were generated with immunoSEQ multiplex PCR, while TCRdb's copy carries only in-frame clones and drops some. The data contain tens of thousands of clones, roughly 70% of them singletons. The sequenced sample consisted of PBMCs. These receptors came from an older woman in good health and CMV-seropositive.

CDR3 amino acids: CASSLGQAAYNEQFF. The DNA for the CDR3 is TGTGCCAGCAGCCTGGGACAGGCAGCCTACAATGAGCAGTTCTTC. The chain combines TRBV5-5 with TRBJ2-1; TRBD1 aligns across 8 bases. J was trimmed by 2 bases and V by 4 bases; bases with no gene match: 5. This CDR3 is 15 amino acids long. Germline values: CDR1 SGHKS, CDR2 YYEKEE (reference sequence).

The chain uses TRBV5-4 and TRBJ2-3; 10 bases match TRBD2. This CDR3 has 17 residues. V lost 4 bases, J lost 2 bases, and 10 bases stayed unmatched. Germline V lookup: CDR1 SGHNT, CDR2 YYREEE (reference sequence). CDR3 residues: CASSQGSSGGHTDTQYF. The CDR3 DNA reads as TGTGCCAGCAGCCAAGGGTCTAGCGGGGGACACACAGATACGCAGTATTTT.

A single count supports this clone. The V call is TRBV2, the J call TRBJ1-6; TRBD1 agrees at 8 bases. This CDR3 contains 17 residues. V trimming: 6 bases; J trimming: 2 bases; junction bases outside the gene matches: 9. Germline lookup yields CDR1 SNHLY and CDR2 FYNNEI. The DNA for the CDR3 is TGTGCCAGCAGACCCGGACAGGGTTTTGCCTATAATTCACCCCTCCACTTT. Amino acid sequence: CASRPGQGFAYNSPLHF.

This chain links TRBV7-2 with TRBJ1-1, with D perhaps matching TRBD1 (5 bases). V lost 7 bases and J lost 0, with 15 bases in between. Germline V gene sequence: CDR1 SGHTA, CDR2 FQGNSA. This CDR3 comprises 15 residues. This chain's CDR3 is CASTSWGGVNTEAFF. In DNA form, the CDR3 reads TGTGCCAGCACCTCGTGGGGGGGAGTGAACACTGAAGCTTTCTTT.

The chain is built from TRBV6-5 and TRBJ1-2, with TRBD1 identical over 7 bases. The V gene end was trimmed by 10 bases and the J gene end by 8 bases; junction bases not matched to a gene: 13. The germline gives CDR1 MNHEY, CDR2 SVGAGI. This CDR3 spans 13 amino acids. The DNA of the CDR3 is TGTGCCACGAAAGTTGAACAGGGGACCGGCTACACCTTC. This encodes CATKVEQGTGYTF.

The chain carries TRBV6-1 and TRBJ2-7; possibly TRBD2 for D (6 bases). Germline lookup yields CDR1 MNHNS and CDR2 SASEGT. V was cut by 2 bases and J by 5 bases, with 7 bases left in between. The CDR3 extends over 12 amino acids. The chain's CDR3 is CASSESGDEQYF. The CDR3 nucleotides read TGTGCCAGCAGTGAATCGGGGGACGAGCAGTACTTC.

This clone was detected once. This rearrangement joins TRBV5-1 to TRBJ2-7; D uncertain. Deletions cut 4 bases from V and 0 bases from J, with 11 bases between. From germline, CDR1 is SGHRS and CDR2 YFSETQ. This CDR3 region has 14 residues. The CDR3 region has the DNA TGCGCCAGCAGCCCTGAGAGGAGCTCCTACGAGCAGTACTTC. Its translation: CASSPERSSYEQYF.

This rearrangement joins TRBV6-5 to TRBJ1-6; 7 positions match TRBD1. The J segment lost 9 bases and the V segment lost 0 bases, leaving 8 bases of the junction unmatched. There are 16 residues in the CDR3. Germline V gene sequence: CDR1 MNHEY, CDR2 SVGAGI. The CDR3 sequence is CASSYSIQGGGSPLHF. The CDR3 nucleotides read TGTGCCAGCAGTTACTCGATTCAGGGGGGCGGTTCACCCCTCCACTTT.

In its sample, this clone was seen a few times. The chain combines TRBV9 with TRBJ1-1, with 9 bases lining up with TRBD1. The CDR3 totals 15 residues. V lost 7 bases, J lost 3 bases, and 10 bases stayed unmatched. Per the germline V gene, CDR1 is SGDLS and CDR2 is YYNGEE. The CDR3 sequence is CASGRTGVLDTEAFF. The CDR3 bases are TGTGCCAGCGGAAGGACAGGGGTTCTTGACACTGAAGCTTTCTTT.

The chain employs TRBV11-2 and TRBJ2-5, with TRBD1 as a possible D gene (7 bases). This CDR3 region has 18 residues. V was pared by 5 bases and J by 5 bases, with 27 bases between. Germline CDR1 reads SGHAT; CDR2 reads FQNNGV. The CDR3 here is CASSHLETGLPSGETQYF. For the CDR3, the DNA is TGTGCCAGCAGCCACCTAGAGACAGGGCTTCCGAGCGGGGAGACCCAGTACTTC.

Of note for this clone: Relative to the germline gene, one junction end is altered; a read error may explain this. The chain uses TRBV7-7 and TRBJ2-5, with a possible D match to TRBD2 (5 bases). CDR3 length equals 13 residues. Germline CDR1 and CDR2: SSHAT and FNYEAQ (reference sequence). CDR3: CASSLRERETQYF. CDR3 nucleotides: TGTGCTAGCAGCTTAAGAGAGCGGGAGACCCAGTACTTC.

The genes are TRBV28 and TRBJ2-5; D is unclear. The CDR3 loop spans 11 amino acids. Trimming stripped 5 bases from V and 4 bases from J, with 5 bases between. Germline V gene data show CDR1 as MDHEN and CDR2 as SYDVKM. The chain's CDR3 is CASSLRETQYF. Written as DNA, the CDR3 is TGTGCCAGCAGTCTTCGAGAGACCCAGTACTTC.

This clone has just a few counts. The genes are TRBV18 and TRBJ2-7; TRBD1 is a possible D gene (6 bases). With 2 bases removed from V and 4 bases from J, the gap between germline ends came to 9 bases. This CDR3 region has 13 residues. Germline lookup yields CDR1 KGHSH and CDR2 LQKENI. DNA of the CDR3: TGTGCCAGCTCACCAGGACAGCAATACGAGCAGTACTTC. It specifies CASSPGQQYEQYF.

This rearrangement joins TRBV27 to TRBJ2-1, with 7 bases matching TRBD2. CDR1 is MNHEY and CDR2 is SMNVEV in the germline V gene (reference sequence). This CDR3 is 14 amino acids long. The trim removed 5 bases at V and 3 bases at J, leaving 4 bases unmatched. In nucleotides, the CDR3 is TGTGCCAGCAGTCCGCGGACTAGCTACAATGAGCAGTTCTTC. As protein: CASSPRTSYNEQFF.

The gene calls are TRBV7-2 and TRBJ1-1; TRBD1 is a possible D gene (5 bases). Germline V gene lookup returns CDR1 SGHTA and CDR2 FQGNSA. This CDR3 has 14 amino acids. With 2 bases removed from V and 6 bases from J, the gap between germline ends came to 13 bases. The CDR3 sequence: CASSLRGESAEAFF. CDR3 DNA sequence: TGTGCCAGCAGCTTAAGGGGTGAATCGGCTGAAGCTTTCTTT.

This clone was recorded only once. V gene TRBV6-5 combines with J gene TRBJ2-3; D is unclear. The CDR3 contains 11 residues. With 0 bases removed from V and 11 bases from J, the gap between germline ends came to 6 bases. CDR1 is MNHEY, CDR2 SVGAGI, per germline. The CDR3 DNA reads as TGTGCCAGCAGTTACTCGATGAGGCAGTATTTT. Translated, it gives CASSYSMRQYF.

The V call is TRBV6-6, the J call TRBJ2-5; 9 bases agree with TRBD1. This CDR3 comprises 15 residues. Germline V gives CDR1 MNHNY, CDR2 SVGAGI (reference sequence). Trimming took 7 bases from V and 11 from J; bases not matched to a gene: 17. CDR3 region: CASIPEAGTGIGQYF. CDR3 sequence (DNA): TGTGCCAGCATCCCCGAGGCCGGGACAGGGATCGGGCAGTACTTC.

This rearrangement joins TRBV7-2 to TRBJ2-7, with D uncertain. V was trimmed by 1 base and J by 4 bases, leaving 5 bases between them. Germline V CDR1 and CDR2: SGHTA, FQGNSA. This CDR3 comprises 12 residues. The CDR3 spells CASSLGVYEQYF. Here the CDR3 DNA reads TGTGCCAGCAGCTTAGGAGTGTACGAGCAGTACTTC. The full variable domain, rest sourced from reference TRBV7-2 and TRBJ2-7, is GAGVSQSPSNKVTEKGKDVELRCDPISGHTALYWYRQSLGQGLEFLIYFQGNSAPDKSGLPSDRFSAERTGGSVSTLTIQRTQQEDSAVYLCASSLGVYEQYFGPGTRLTVT.

The CDR3 loop reads CASSFFTPGQGRDTQYF. In DNA form, the CDR3 reads TGTGCCAGCAGTTTCTTCACTCCGGGACAGGGCCGAGATACGCAGTATTTT. The chain uses TRBV27 and TRBJ2-3; 9 nucleotides match TRBD1. V gave up 3 bases and J gave up 5 bases; unmatched junction bases: 12. The germline gives CDR1 MNHEY, CDR2 SMNVEV (reference sequence). CDR3 length equals 17 residues.

This sequence joins TRBV11-2 and TRBJ1-1; D gene uncertain. The CDR3 runs to 14 residues. CDR1 and CDR2 (germline): SGHAT, FQNNGV. V was pared by 5 bases and J by 5 bases, with 15 bases between. CDR3 residues: CASSLALAGTEAFF. DNA of the CDR3: TGTGCCAGCAGCCTGGCCTTGGCGGGGACTGAAGCTTTCTTT.

This chain uses TRBV11-2 with TRBJ2-5, with 11 bases aligning to TRBD2. The CDR3 spans 14 residues. Trimming at V came to 9 bases and at J to 4 bases, leaving 7 bases not matched to a gene. Germline V lookup: CDR1 SGHAT, CDR2 FQNNGV. The CDR3: CASVSGGAPETQYF. The CDR3 DNA reads TGTGCCAGTGTTAGCGGGGGGGCCCCAGAGACCCAGTACTTC.

The table lists this clone with a count of one. V usage is TRBV6-1 and J usage is TRBJ1-5, with D unresolved. The V end lost 2 bases, the J end lost 9 bases, and 17 bases lay between the germline ends. The germline V gene has CDR1 MNHNS and CDR2 SASEGT. The CDR3 runs to 15 residues. The CDR3 reads CASSEFSVLPGPQHF. The CDR3 DNA is TGTGCCAGCAGTGAATTTAGCGTGCTTCCGGGGCCCCAGCATTTT.

Note on this clone: At one end the junction does not follow the germline gene, possibly because of a read error. Other DNA variants within this sample encode the same CDR3. This chain links TRBV12-5 with TRBJ1-6; 9 nucleotides match TRBD1. From germline, CDR1 is LGHNT and CDR2 FRNRAP. The CDR3 length is 15 residues. The CDR3 region is CASGLGQGSDSPLHF. The CDR3, as DNA: TGTGCTAGTGGCTTGGGACAGGGAAGCGATTCACCCCTCCACTTT. Looking up the rest from reference TRBV12-5 and TRBJ1-6 gives the full variable domain: DARVTQTPRHKVTEMGQEVTMRCQPILGHNTVFWYRQTMMQGLELLAYFRNRAPLDDSGMPKDRFSAEMPDATLATLKIQPSEPRDSAVYFCASGLGQGSDSPLHFGNGTRLTVT.

This clone turned up a few times. V usage is TRBV6-5 and J usage is TRBJ1-1, with 7 bases lining up with TRBD1. Germline trimming cut 3 bases from V and 0 bases from J; bases unmatched to any gene: 7. The CDR3 length is 16 residues. CDR1 and CDR2 (germline): MNHEY, SVGAGI. CDR3 coding DNA: TGTGCCAGCAGTTATGACAGGGACTTCCTGAACACTGAAGCTTTCTTT. It specifies CASSYDRDFLNTEAFF.

In its sample, this clone was seen a few times. The CDR3 spells CASRWGDRGNEQFF. CDR3 bases: TGTGCCAGCAGATGGGGGGACAGAGGAAATGAGCAGTTCTTC. The rearrangement links TRBV7-9 to TRBJ2-1; D may be TRBD1 (7 bases). The CDR3 sequence is 14 residues long. CDR1 and CDR2 (germline): SEHNR, FQNEAQ (reference sequence). V was cut by 6 bases and J by 7 bases, with 16 bases left in between.

J is TRBJ1-3 and V is TRBV19; D gene ambiguous. The CDR3 totals 13 residues. Germline CDR1 LNHDA, CDR2 SQIVND (reference sequence). V lost 6 bases to trimming and J lost 4 bases, with 10 bases between them. The CDR3: CASRRVSGNTIYF. The CDR3 coding sequence is TGTGCCAGTAGGAGGGTAAGCGGAAACACCATATATTTT.

This clone was seen more than once but under ten times. The chain recombines TRBV6-6 with TRBJ1-2; D possibly corresponds to TRBD1 (5 bases). The germline V and J ends were trimmed by 6 bases and 8 bases, with 10 bases remaining between them. There are 11 residues in the CDR3. Germline CDR1 reads MNHNY; CDR2 reads SVGAGI (reference sequence). The CDR3 coding sequence is TGTGCCAGCAGAAGGGGCTGGGGCTACACCTTC. Encoded protein: CASRRGWGYTF.